These 18 T cell receptor beta chains were sequenced from one sample in a study of shared clonotypes between healthy human individuals. Repertoires were generated with immunoSEQ multiplex PCR, while TCRdb's copy carries only in-frame clones and drops some. The sample consists of about 2.1 million clones, 93% of them appearing once. Naive CD8 cells were CD45RO-negative, positively selected for CCR7, excluding terminally differentiated effector memory CD45RA+ cells. Material for sequencing was naive CD8+ T cells from PBMCs. The receptors derive from a young man in good health. Some clones in this sample may be carry-over from other donors' samples.

The CDR3 protein is CASSQTRSGDTQYF. For the CDR3, the DNA is TGTGCCAGCAGCCAGACCCGGAGTGGGGATACGCAGTATTTT. The rearrangement joins TRBV7-3 to TRBJ2-3; the D is unclear. Germline lookup yields CDR1 SGHTA and CDR2 FQGTGA. The CDR3 covers 14 residues. Trimming pared 5 bases from V and 6 bases from J, leaving 15 bases between.

The chain employs TRBV28 and TRBJ2-1; possible D gene TRBD1, 9 bases. The V gene lost 5 bases and the J gene lost 0 bases, with 29 bases spanning the gap. Germline V gene data show CDR1 as MDHEN and CDR2 as SYDVKM. This CDR3 spans 21 amino acids. This chain's CDR3 is CASSPLDRGAAGDVSYNEQFF. In nucleotides, the CDR3 is TGTGCCAGCAGTCCCCTTGACAGGGGGGCAGCGGGAGATGTCTCCTACAATGAGCAGTTCTTC.

The chain carries TRBV6-5 and TRBJ1-1; possible D gene TRBD1, 5 bases. The CDR3 extends over 16 amino acids. Trimming cost V 2 bases and J 6 bases, with 19 bases left between them. Per the germline V gene, CDR1 is MNHEY and CDR2 is SVGAGI. CDR3 amino acids: CASSYVLGRPGAEAFF. CDR3 DNA: TGTGCCAGCAGTTACGTGTTAGGACGGCCGGGGGCTGAAGCTTTCTTT.

The genes are TRBV5-1 and TRBJ2-5, with D tentatively TRBD2 (5 bases). Trimming took 0 bases from V and 5 from J, leaving 17 bases between them. Germline V gene lookup returns CDR1 SGHRS and CDR2 YFSETQ. This CDR3 comprises 16 residues. CDR3 sequence (DNA): TGCGCCAGCAGCTTGGGGGAAGAGGGCAGTAGGGAGACCCAGTACTTC. Translation: CASSLGEEGSRETQYF.

This clone was recorded a few times. Other DNA sequences of this sample code for an identical CDR3. The chain employs TRBV27 and TRBJ1-2; D unclear. This CDR3 spans 14 amino acids. Germline V gene lookup returns CDR1 MNHEY and CDR2 SMNVEV (reference sequence). The V end was cut by 2 bases, the J end by 0 bases, with 7 bases between. The CDR3 sequence: CASSLTGANYGYTF. CDR3 bases: TGTGCCAGCAGTTTAACGGGAGCTAACTATGGCTACACCTTC.

V and J are TRBV28 and TRBJ2-1; 10 bases match TRBD2. The CDR3 is 17 residues long. Germline V gives CDR1 MDHEN, CDR2 SYDVKM. Trimming removed 10 bases from V and 0 bases from J; junction bases left unmatched: 12. CDR3 nucleotides: TGTGCCACCCGGGGCGTTAGCGGGAGGTCCTCCTACAATGAGCAGTTCTTC. Translating gives CATRGVSGRSSYNEQFF.

The chain is built from TRBV2 and TRBJ1-1; D may be TRBD1 (5 bases). The CDR3 has 15 residues. V was clipped by 7 bases and J by 7 bases, with 22 bases between them. CDR1 SNHLY and CDR2 FYNNEI come from the germline V gene. CDR3 nucleotide sequence: TGTGCCAGCAACGTCCTGTTGTCAGGGTCGGGTGAAGCTTTCTTT. Translated: CASNVLLSGSGEAFF. Supplemented by reference TRBV2 and TRBJ1-1, the full variable domain reads EPEVTQTPSHQVTQMGQEVILRCVPISNHLYFYWYRQILGQKVEFLVSFYNNEISEKSEIFDDQFSVERPDGSNFTLKIRSTKLEDSAMYFCASNVLLSGSGEAFFGQGTRLTVV.

This clone was counted between two and nine times. The gene calls are TRBV29-1 and TRBJ1-1; D unclear. V lost 1 base and J lost 4, with 13 bases in between. Germline lookup yields CDR1 SQVTM and CDR2 ANQGSEA. This CDR3 region has 14 residues. As DNA, the CDR3 is TGCAGCGTTGAAGGCGTAAGGGTGAGCACTGAAGCTTTCTTT. This encodes CSVEGVRVSTEAFF.

The genes are TRBV11-2 and TRBJ2-3, with D perhaps TRBD1 or TRBD2 (5 bases each). Trimming left V 5 bases short and J 2 bases short, with 23 bases between. The CDR3 covers 18 residues. Germline CDR1 is SGHAT and CDR2 is FQNNGV. The CDR3 bases are TGTGCCAGCAGCGCAGCCCCTCCAGCGGACATATTCACAGATACGCAGTATTTT. Its protein is CASSAAPPADIFTDTQYF.

The rearrangement uses TRBV5-1 and TRBJ2-7, with D possibly TRBD1 on 6 matching bases. V lost 3 bases and J lost 3, with 13 bases in between. Germline values: CDR1 SGHRS, CDR2 YFSETQ. The CDR3 extends over 14 amino acids. The CDR3 nucleotides read TGCGCCAGCAGCTACGGGACAATGAGCTACGAGCAGTACTTC. Translating it yields CASSYGTMSYEQYF.

This chain uses TRBV2 with TRBJ1-1; the D gene is possibly TRBD1 (5 bases). Germline CDR1 and CDR2: SNHLY and FYNNEI. This CDR3 is 15 amino acids long. Trimming took 0 bases from V and 3 from J, leaving 11 bases between them. The CDR3 loop reads CASSEARGVHTEAFF. The CDR3 coding sequence is TGTGCCAGCAGTGAAGCGCGGGGGGTCCACACTGAAGCTTTCTTT.

The DNA for the CDR3 is TGTGCCAGCAAGGAACCGGGGGACACTGAAGCTTTCTTT. The encoded protein is CASKEPGDTEAFF. The chain has TRBV25-1 and TRBJ1-1; weak D call: TRBD1 (5 bases). Trimming shortened V by 7 bases and J by 3 bases, and 12 bases separated the two germline ends. Germline V lookup: CDR1 MGHDK, CDR2 SYGVNS. The CDR3 loop spans 13 amino acids.

The chain recombines TRBV7-9 with TRBJ2-1; possibly TRBD2 for D (5 bases). Trimming left V 6 bases short and J 1 base short, with 13 bases between. The CDR3 contains 15 residues. Looked up from germline, CDR1 is SEHNR and CDR2 is FQNEAQ (reference sequence). In DNA, the CDR3 is TGTGCCAGCAGTCCAGCGGCCCAGTCCTACAATGAGCAGTTCTTC. Amino acid sequence: CASSPAAQSYNEQFF.

This sequence joins TRBV9 and TRBJ2-7; TRBD1 is a possible D gene (6 bases). The CDR3 length is 14 residues. Deletions cut 2 bases from V and 5 bases from J, with 14 bases between. The germline CDR1 and CDR2 sequences are SGDLS and YYNGEE. Here the CDR3 reads CASSVAGAGDEQYF. CDR3 in DNA: TGTGCCAGCAGCGTGGCAGGGGCAGGGGACGAGCAGTACTTC.

V usage is TRBV7-9 and J usage is TRBJ2-3, with 12 nucleotides matching TRBD2. V shed 5 bases, J shed 6 bases, and the junction held 15 bases outside the gene matches. The germline gives CDR1 SEHNR, CDR2 FQNEAQ (reference sequence). This CDR3 comprises 18 residues. The CDR3 here is CASSPPSGRVEIRDTQYF. Here the CDR3 DNA reads TGTGCCAGCAGCCCCCCTAGCGGGAGGGTCGAGATCCGGGATACGCAGTATTTT.

The V gene is TRBV19, the J gene TRBJ1-5, with TRBD1 as a possible D gene (6 bases). Per germline, CDR1 LNHDA and CDR2 SQIVND (reference sequence). V was cut by 8 bases and J by 4 bases, with 18 bases left in between. CDR3 length: 15 residues. The CDR3 DNA reads TGTGCCAGTGGTCACAGGGTAGGGGGAAATCAGCCCCAGCATTTT. It specifies CASGHRVGGNQPQHF.

The CDR3 region has the DNA TGTGCCAGTAGTATATGGGCCCTGAGGGCCAAAAACATTCAGTACTTC. Its translation: CASSIWALRAKNIQYF. The chain links TRBV19 to TRBJ2-4, with no clear D. The CDR3 totals 16 residues. The germline gives CDR1 LNHDA, CDR2 SQIVND (reference sequence). V lost 2 bases and J lost 1, with 12 bases in between.

The gene calls are TRBV11-2 and TRBJ2-2; D may be TRBD2 (5 bases). V dropped 2 bases and J dropped 7 bases, with 11 bases sitting between them. CDR3 length: 14 amino acids. Looked up from germline, CDR1 is SGHAT and CDR2 is FQNNGV. CDR3 region: CASSLRGRGGELFF. The CDR3 DNA sequence: TGTGCCAGCAGCTTACGGGGTCGTGGCGGGGAGCTGTTTTTT.